This T cell receptor beta chain was sequenced for a study of T cell responses to AZD1222 COVID-19 vaccine. The study's findings and limits: Donors in the cohort were predominantly white British and more often female, and clonal diversity was possibly underestimated. The CD4 TCRs associated with vaccination extended across spike and predominated at 160-218 and 743-854. Two AZD1222 doses significantly raised spike-specific TCR breadth and depth over controls.

The table came from immunoSEQ multiplex PCR; TCRdb's copy has only in-frame clones and leaves some out. The sample records fewer than 150,000 clones, 88% being singletons. The ends were cut back, 5 bases at V and 3 bases at J, with 20 bases in the middle. Germline-derived CDR1 and CDR2 are MNHEY and SVGEGT. CDR3 length: 17 residues. Notes on this clone: Antigen: not known.

The sequence came from an adult who received the AZD1222 COVID-19 vaccine. Sequencing was performed on peripheral blood, taken 28 days after the second AZD1222 dose. V gene TRBV6-2 or TRBV6-3 combines with J gene TRBJ1-5, with a weak D call TRBD1 (5 bases). CDR3 coding DNA: TGTGCCAGCAGTCCCGGTTGGGGAGGGGCTTACAATCAGCCCCAGCATTTT. Amino acid sequence: CASSPGWGGAYNQPQHF.